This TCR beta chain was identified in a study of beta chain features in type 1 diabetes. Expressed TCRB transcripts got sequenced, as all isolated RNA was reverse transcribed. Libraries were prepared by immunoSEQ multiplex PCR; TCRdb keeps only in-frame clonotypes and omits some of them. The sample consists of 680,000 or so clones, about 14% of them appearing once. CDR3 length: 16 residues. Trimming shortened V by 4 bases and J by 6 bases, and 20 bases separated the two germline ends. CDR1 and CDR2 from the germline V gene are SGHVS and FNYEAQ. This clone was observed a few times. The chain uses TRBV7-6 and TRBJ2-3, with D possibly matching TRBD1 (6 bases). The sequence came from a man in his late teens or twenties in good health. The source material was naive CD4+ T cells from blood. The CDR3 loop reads CASSSRYRVQSDTQYF. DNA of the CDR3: TGTGCCAGCAGCTCACGCTACAGGGTACAGAGCGATACGCAGTATTTT.